Here is one TCR beta chain with its context. This clone was picked up a small number of times. The antigen it binds to is not known. The record has no base qualities; no much larger clone is one base away. The junction carries 10 bases between V and J, which are trimmed by 2 bases and 4 bases respectively. Reading from cysteine to phenylalanine, the CDR3 counts 14 amino acids. Kept here is only the CDR3 DNA, which spans 42 bases and is read in frame from base 1. CDR1 and CDR2, per the germline V gene (reference sequence), are SEHNR and FQNEAQ. The data are from a study of cytomegalovirus exposure and HLA in healthy donors (dated by TCRdb to between 2016 and 2019). At the level of the whole study: An earlier analysis of approximately 640 of the donors reported approximately 270 Gb of sequence data and around 120 million unique TCR beta sequences from 190 million or so T cells. An early release covering about 600 HLA-typed donors comprised about 310 gigabases of sequencing data and tens of millions of unique TCR sequences. Among the roughly 400 genotyped donors, around 81% belonged to the genetic ancestry cluster associated with self-reported Caucasian donors. The study aimed to test whether signatures of past pathogen exposure could be identified by cataloging public T cell receptors. The T cell repertoires of several hundred subjects were profiled by immunosequencing and related to cytomegalovirus serostatus. A separate validation cohort of 90 to 150 different subjects was used in addition to the approximately 610-subject first cohort. The study combined high-throughput TCR immunosequencing, statistical association of individual TCRs with disease status, and machine learning to predict cytomegalovirus infection status. A later analysis re-analyzed previously published TCR beta repertoires from 500 to 700 donors and added high-resolution HLA genotyping to study TCR occurrence patterns. Rather than using new phenotypic data, the later analysis identified candidate immune exposures from TCR beta sequences and from how often those sequences occurred across donors. An earlier analysis of 587 of the donors used high-throughput TCR beta sequencing to judge whether each TCR beta V gene segment behaved as functional or pseudogenic. Donor age, sex, ethnicity and CMV serostatus were compiled alongside the repertoire data. Genome-wide SNP genotypes for about 65% of the 666 donors were used in a later genetic analysis, which treated that subset as a discovery cohort. Every discovery cohort repertoire had been produced on one sequencing platform. HLA typing included class I and class II loci at four-digit resolution. The number of typed donors differed by locus: roughly 620-630 for A, B, C, DRB1 and DQB1; about 520 for DQA1; fewer than 610 for DPA1; and approximately 450 for DPB1. Because of strong linkage in the cohort, roughly five DR-DQ haplotypes were treated as single units for association and clustering. Across approximately 420 genotyped donors of the cohort, an average of approximately 240,000 unique TCR beta nucleotide sequences per donor were sequenced, and around 20% of those sequences were non-productive. The full study reports these points: Because HLA typing was unavailable for some donors at each locus, only the typed subset was used in association tests. An earlier analysis of approximately 590 of the donors showed that most TCR beta V segments appeared in productive rearrangements either about 87% or about 30% of the time, which broadly matched IMGT annotations. The earlier analysis of 587 of the donors excluded about 16 rarely observed V segments, including chromosome 9 orphons, because counts were too low. The study gave a list of under 200 TCR beta chains associated with cytomegalovirus. Because the 87-base-pair reads could not distinguish some IMGT-functional V segments, including TRBV6-2 and TRBV6-3, those segments were excluded. A cluster of highly shared sequence variants was judged likely to be a technical artifact of the sequencing pipeline. In a later analysis, TCR association rates were found to vary across HLA loci, with the most associated TCRs seen for DRB1 alleles and the fewest for HLA-C alleles. A later analysis reported that several top co-occurrence clusters appeared linked to parvovirus B19, influenza, CMV and Epstein-Barr virus. In a later analysis, most CMV-associated TCR beta chains were found to appear HLA-restricted, with HLA associations seemingly driven largely by CMV exposure. Most TCR sequences were observed very rarely across donors, whereas some public TCRs were present in many individuals. The authors suggested that the approach could potentially be generalized to other disease states and immunological phenotypes. In this cohort, only TCR beta chains were sequenced, and detectable features were limited by the absence of alpha or paired-chain data. Linkage disequilibrium might explain the correlated functional status among segregating V segments, but an unknown experimental factor could not be ruled out. In a later analysis, HLA-associated TCR beta chains were found to be more clonally expanded and to have lower generation probabilities than equally common non-associated chains. Compared with the roughly 720-donor mean, donors in an Asian-associated ancestry cluster had fewer N-insertions in productive TCRs, according to a later genetic analysis. Assigning TCR associations to individual alleles was difficult when HLA alleles, especially DR and DQ, strongly co-occurred. A further reported finding was that TCR beta sequences accurately predicted the HLA-A and HLA-B alleles for most subjects in the first cohort. The presence/absence analyses assumed that sequencing depth was roughly uniform across donors, and that assumption may not be true. For the cohort, immune exposure information was limited to CMV serostatus. In both the original and validation cohorts, the classifier was reported to diagnose cytomegalovirus status with high specificity and sensitivity. In a later analysis, around 17,000 TCR beta sequences were associated with specific HLA alleles at a false discovery rate of 0.05. A few of the identified cytomegalovirus-associated TCR beta chains were confirmed in vitro to be specific for cytomegalovirus antigens. A later genetic analysis associated a missense DCLRE1C variant with V-gene and J-gene trimming of TCR beta chains, and an independent cohort replicated the association.

The library came from the immunoSEQ multiplex PCR assay. For the multiplex PCR, a mixture combining 60 forward primers for TCR Vbeta segments and 13 reverse primers for TCR Jbeta segments was used. The CDR3 region of rearranged TCR beta genes was amplified from genomic DNA by a multiplex PCR assay. On the Illumina HiSeq System, the amplified TCR beta libraries were sequenced as 87-base-pair reads. The paper's data handling went like this. A later analysis tallied tens of millions of unique TCR beta chains across the 666 repertoires, and 10 million to 11 million of those chains were shared by two or more donors. Raw reads were error-corrected and collapsed into unique sequences by a nearest-neighbor algorithm in which closely related sequences were merged to remove PCR and sequencing errors. V, D and J gene segments were assigned by aligning CDR3 sequences to IMGT reference sequences. Each retained sequence needed at least a six-nucleotide match to both a V gene segment and a J gene segment. Rearrangements were called productive when the CDR3 lacked stop codons and stayed in frame with V and J; all others were non-productive. CDR3 was defined by IMGT convention, running from the second conserved V-encoded cysteine to the conserved J-encoded phenylalanine. The earlier analysis of 500 to 650 of the donors excluded any sequence lacking an unambiguous match to a single V gene segment. In an earlier analysis of about 590 of the donors, a V segment was called functional when productive rearrangements were above 56.7%, and segregating when the standard deviation between donors exceeded 5%. A statistical classification framework was developed to diagnose cytomegalovirus status using the catalog of TCR beta chain sequences. In a later analysis, V and J genes were assigned by comparing TCR nucleotide sequences against IMGT/GENE-DB human TR gene sequences. In a later analysis, CDR3 sequences and most-parsimonious VDJ recombination scenarios were assigned using the TCRdist pipeline. In a later analysis, each TCR beta chain was defined by its CDR3 amino acid sequence together with its V-gene family, and reads lacking a unique V-gene family were excluded. To address suspected cross-contamination and a sequencing artifact, a later analysis removed approximately 600 highly shared, low-generation-probability nucleotide sequences. For each public chain, a later analysis derived a clonal expansion index from normalized ranks of inferred template counts within each repertoire. Generation probabilities in a later analysis came from a VDJ recombination model fitted to out-of-frame rearrangements, and those results were checked against IGoR. In a later analysis, hypergeometric tests were used to score TCR-TCR, TCR-HLA and TCR-CMV co-occurrence, with a repertoire-size bias correction applied to TCR pairs. False discovery rates were estimated in a later analysis by permuting HLA or CMV assignments 20 times. In a later analysis, co-occurring TCRs were grouped using DBSCAN, with TCRdist sequence similarity added in when clustering inside HLA-allele-positive subsets. Repertoires with fewer than 30,000 or more than 120,000 public chains were left out of co-occurrence clustering, as were a handful of repertoires with anomalous nucleotide sharing. TCRdb retrieved this table from immuneACCESS and kept in-frame rearrangements only. Not all clones are present; in checked studies, unresolved V genes account for under half, and no reason is known for the remainder. D and trimming were read from the DNA, whereas the V and J calls and clone size are those reported in that table. The sample includes about 100,000 clones, with around 70% observed a single time. Clones ranked in the top ten supply approximately 10% of the sample.

In total, roughly 670 healthy bone marrow donors made up the cohort. All cohort members were sampled while nominally healthy, although unrecorded immune exposures were likely present. The donor tested CMV seropositive and was one of the 289 seropositive cohort members. A peripheral blood sample was collected from each donor, and TCR beta sequencing was performed on peripheral blood mononuclear cells. The Qiagen DNeasy Blood Extraction Kit was used to extract genomic DNA from the blood cell samples. This TCR was sampled from a man between 35 and 55 years old in good health and CMV-seropositive. The V and J segments used are TRBV7-9 and TRBJ2-3; the D gene is possibly TRBD2, with 5 bases matching. Sequencing used PBMCs. The nucleotide sequence reads as follows: TGTGCCAGCAGCTTATTCGAGGGAGCAGATACGCAGTATTTT. Its translation is CASSLFEGADTQYF.